This TCR beta chain is drawn from a study of shared clonotypes between healthy human individuals (dated by TCRdb to 2019 to 2021). With respect to the entire study: The cohort comprised a couple of women and a few men aged 18 to 49 years. Each donor's leukapheresis produced roughly between roughly 0.85 and 10 billion PBMCs. Libraries were prepared and TCR repertoires were sequenced by different laboratories using diverse techniques, in order to increase sequencing depth and limit assay-specific biases. The study deeply sequenced blood TCR repertoires of about five healthy adults to estimate repertoire size and the extent of clonotype sharing between individuals. Per donor, three plates each were used for CD4 naive and CD4 memory, two for CD8 naive, and one for CD8 memory.

Using the deep immunoSEQ assay, multiplex PCR amplified TCR CDR3 regions from genomic DNA. Extracted genomic DNA from each cell subset was distributed evenly across all wells of several immunoSEQ 96-well plates, and each plate was treated as a replicate. For sorted subsets, around 200 ng genomic DNA, equal to 30,000 or so T cell genomes, was loaded into each replicate PCR. Purified libraries were quantified with a Qubit 3.0 fluorometer, sized on a Bioanalyzer 2100, and re-quantified with the KAPA Library Quantification kit. Every immunoSEQ 96-well plate was sequenced on a separate single-read 150-cycle Illumina NextSeq 550 flow cell. Per the source publication's procedure: Because the immunoSEQ output held only junctional sequences and lacked quality scores, the filtering could not match the filtering applied to full-length reads. To assign V/J genes and CDR3, sequences were annotated against IMGT germline references using PyIR, a Python wrapper for IgBLAST v1.9. Reads were filtered out if the reads had weak V/J assignments (E-value above 1e-6), no CDR3, stop codons, out-of-frame junctions, or ambiguous translated residues. V3J clonotypes were defined as sequences sharing the same inferred V gene, J gene, and CDR3 amino acid sequence. Percentage overlap between repertoires was computed as shared unique clonotypes divided by the size of the smaller repertoire. Repertoire richness was assessed with RTK rarefaction, the Chao1 estimator, and Recon v2.1 estimates of unobserved clonotypes. OLGA was used to compute generation probabilities for all TCRbeta clonotypes that the gDNA method yielded from a few donors. The table comes from immuneACCESS by way of TCRdb, which keeps in-frame sequences with V and J called. Part of the clones is missing from these tables; in studies checked, under half for an unresolved V gene and the rest for unknown reasons. Clone size and V and J calls were adopted from that table, with D and trimming inferred from the DNA. This sample is represented by a few million clones; 80% to 95% of them were singletons. The ten largest clones represent 0.39% of the sample.

As regards this clone: The specificity of this receptor is unknown. Base quality data are lacking; no much larger clone is found one base away.

What the study reported, not specific to this receptor: Compared with non-shared clonotypes, clonotypes shared by all four sorted-subset donors had higher generation probabilities. Naive subsets generally had larger estimated clonotype richness than memory subsets. Sharing across a handful of donors was observed for around 5% of naive CD4, under 4% of naive CD8, roughly 2.3% of memory CD4, and 0.4% of memory CD8 clonotypes. Even with the large sequencing depth, rarefaction of the sorted-subset datasets indicated that sequencing was incomplete. Only blood was sampled, and tissue TCR repertoires likely differ from those in blood. Pairwise subsampling indicated that sequencing depth was expected to affect the degree of clonotype sharing among donors. Because the study included only a small number of donors, the genetic and exposure-history diversity represented was limited.

The donors were healthy, HIV-negative adults with no recently reported acute infections or vaccinations. Only Caucasian adults living in Nashville, Tennessee, USA were represented among the donors. Magnetic negative selection was used to enrich CD4+ T cells, after which naive cells were positively selected on CD45RA and the negative fraction became the memory subset. After blood collection by leukapheresis, PBMCs were isolated using Ficoll-Histopaque density gradient centrifugation and then cryopreserved in the vapor phase of liquid nitrogen. Analytical flow cytometry was used to check the purity and quantity of each magnetically sorted T cell population. Genomic DNA was isolated from each sorted fraction and quantified by UV absorbance on a Nanodrop 2000c. Sequencing was carried out using naive CD4+ T cells from PBMCs. This sample's cell subset or site label indicates: CD45RA+ positively selected. This receptor was identified in a young man in good health. Some clones in this sample may be carry-over from other donors' samples.

The DNA sequence is given as TGCAGTGCTAGGCCCTCAGATACGCAGTATTTT. This yields the protein CSARPSDTQYF. The chain is made from TRBV20-1 and TRBJ2-3, with an unclear D gene assignment. Inclusive of the bounding cysteine and phenylalanine, the CDR3 is 11 residues long. The retained sequence is limited to the CDR3, 33 bases, with the frame set at the first base. As encoded in the germline V gene (reference sequence), CDR1 is DFQATT while CDR2 is SNEGSKA. V lost 3 bases and J lost 4 bases; the stretch between them is 5 bases long.